Given below is one T cell receptor beta chain in context. What it binds is unknown. The data were obtained in a study of T cell responses to AZD1222 COVID-19 vaccine. Study conclusions and caveats: Only a handful of AZD1222 recipients, more than 5 in all, had baseline seropositivity. The donor cohort was predominantly white British with a female majority, and clonal diversity may have been underestimated.

Measured with immunoSEQ multiplex PCR; TCRdb has only the in-frame clones, and not every one. This table holds about 140,000 clones, 90% found once. The CDR3 extends over 19 amino acids. The junction had 12 bases not matched to a gene; V was cut back by 1 base and J by 1 base. Germline V gives CDR1 SGHTA, CDR2 FQGNSA. This clonotype was sampled from an adult in good health. Material: peripheral blood, obtained on day 0 of AZD1222 vaccination. The chain has TRBV7-2 and TRBJ2-7; 11 bases align to TRBD2. The CDR3 DNA reads TGTGCCAGCAGCTTAGACAAAGCTCTAGCGGGAGGATATTCCTACGAGCAGTACTTC. Encoded protein: CASSLDKALAGGYSYEQYF. Full variable domain (rest looked up from reference TRBV7-2 and TRBJ2-7): GAGVSQSPSNKVTEKGKDVELRCDPISGHTALYWYRQSLGQGLEFLIYFQGNSAPDKSGLPSDRFSAERTGGSVSTLTIQRTQQEDSAVYLCASSLDKALAGGYSYEQYFGPGTRLTVT.